Sequencing of this T cell receptor (beta chain) was carried out in a study of T-cell reconstitution after alpha-beta-depleted transplantation in children. This CDR3 spans 15 amino acids. The germline V and J ends were trimmed by 0 bases and 0 bases, with 9 bases remaining between them. The germline gives CDR1 DFQATT, CDR2 SNEGSKA (reference sequence). This sample's TCRbeta library carried unique molecular identifier barcodes. TCRdb used MiXCR to reprocess the PCR reads, holding one entry per CDR3 protein. The sample yields a few hundred thousand distinct CDR3 sequences, about 9.2% seen once. This clonotype originated in a human donor who donated a stem cell graft to a child with acute lymphoblastic leukemia. This chain uses TRBV20-1 with TRBJ2-1; D is undetermined. This specimen consisted of PBMCs from the stem cell graft donor, obtained from the stem cell graft. CDR3 amino acids: CSARDKEFSYNEQFF. The DNA of the CDR3 is TGCAGTGCTAGAGATAAGGAGTTCTCCTACAATGAGCAGTTCTTC.